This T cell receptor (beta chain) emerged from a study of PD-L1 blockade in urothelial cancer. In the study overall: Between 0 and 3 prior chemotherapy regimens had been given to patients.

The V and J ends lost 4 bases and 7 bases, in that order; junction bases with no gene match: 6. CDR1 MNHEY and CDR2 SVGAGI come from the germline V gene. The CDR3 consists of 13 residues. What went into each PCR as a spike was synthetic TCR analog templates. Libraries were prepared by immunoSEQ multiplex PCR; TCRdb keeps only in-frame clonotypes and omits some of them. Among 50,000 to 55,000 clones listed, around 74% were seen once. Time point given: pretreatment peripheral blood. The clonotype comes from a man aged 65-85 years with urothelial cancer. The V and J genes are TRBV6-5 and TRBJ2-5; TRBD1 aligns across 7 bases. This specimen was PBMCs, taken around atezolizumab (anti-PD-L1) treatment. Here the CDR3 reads CASSWTGPGTQYF. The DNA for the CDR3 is TGTGCCAGCAGTTGGACAGGCCCTGGGACCCAGTACTTC.